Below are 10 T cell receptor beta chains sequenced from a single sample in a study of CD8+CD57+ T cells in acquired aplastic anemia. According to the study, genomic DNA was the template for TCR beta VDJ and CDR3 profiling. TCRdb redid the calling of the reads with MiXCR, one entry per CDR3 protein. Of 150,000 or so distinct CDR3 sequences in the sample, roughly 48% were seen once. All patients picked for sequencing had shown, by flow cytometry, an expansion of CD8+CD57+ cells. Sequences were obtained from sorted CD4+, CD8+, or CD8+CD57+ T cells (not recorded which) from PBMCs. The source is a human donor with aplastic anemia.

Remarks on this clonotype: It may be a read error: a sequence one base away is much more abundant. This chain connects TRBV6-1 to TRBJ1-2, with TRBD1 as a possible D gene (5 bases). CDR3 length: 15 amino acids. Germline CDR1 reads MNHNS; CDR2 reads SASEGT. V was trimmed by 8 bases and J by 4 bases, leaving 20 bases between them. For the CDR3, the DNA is TGTGCCAGCGGTGCCGGGATAGGGGCCGGCTATGGCTACACCTTC. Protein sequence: CASGAGIGAGYGYTF.

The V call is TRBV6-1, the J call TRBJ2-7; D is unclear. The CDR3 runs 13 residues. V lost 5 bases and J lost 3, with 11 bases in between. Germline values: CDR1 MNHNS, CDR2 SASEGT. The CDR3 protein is CASSLGEHYEQYF. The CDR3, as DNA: TGTGCCAGCAGTCTGGGCGAACACTACGAGCAGTACTTC.

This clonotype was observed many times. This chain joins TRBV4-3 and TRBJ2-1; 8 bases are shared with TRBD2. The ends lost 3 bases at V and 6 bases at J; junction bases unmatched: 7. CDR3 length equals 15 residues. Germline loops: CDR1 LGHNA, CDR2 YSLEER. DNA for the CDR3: TGCGCCAGCAGCCAGGAGGGACTAGTCGGCAATGAGCAGTTCTTC. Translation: CASSQEGLVGNEQFF.

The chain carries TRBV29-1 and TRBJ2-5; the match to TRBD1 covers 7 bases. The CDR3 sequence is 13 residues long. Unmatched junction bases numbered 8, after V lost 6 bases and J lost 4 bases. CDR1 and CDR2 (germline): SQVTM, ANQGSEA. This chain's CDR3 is CSVGDTGVETQYF. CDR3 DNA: TGCAGCGTCGGGGACACAGGGGTAGAGACCCAGTACTTC.

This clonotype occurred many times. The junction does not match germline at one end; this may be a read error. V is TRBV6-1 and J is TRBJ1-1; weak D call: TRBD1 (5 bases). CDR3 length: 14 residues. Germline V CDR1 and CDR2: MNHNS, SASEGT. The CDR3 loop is CASSPGGVNPEAFF. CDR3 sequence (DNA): TGTGCCAGCAGTCCGGGGGGGGTGAACCCTGAAGCTTTCTTT.

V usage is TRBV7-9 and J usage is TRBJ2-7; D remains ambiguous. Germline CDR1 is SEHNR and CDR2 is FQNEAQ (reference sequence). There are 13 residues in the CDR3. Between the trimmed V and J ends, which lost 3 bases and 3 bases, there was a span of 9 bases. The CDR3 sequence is CASSLVPGYEQYF. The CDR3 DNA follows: TGTGCCAGCAGCTTGGTGCCAGGCTACGAGCAGTACTTC.

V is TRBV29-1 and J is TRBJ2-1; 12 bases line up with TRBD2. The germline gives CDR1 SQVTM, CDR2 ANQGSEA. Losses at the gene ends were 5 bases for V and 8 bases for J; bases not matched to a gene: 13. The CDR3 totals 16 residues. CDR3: CSVKGASGRVVDEQFF. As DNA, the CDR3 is TGCAGCGTTAAAGGGGCTAGCGGGAGGGTAGTAGATGAGCAGTTCTTC.

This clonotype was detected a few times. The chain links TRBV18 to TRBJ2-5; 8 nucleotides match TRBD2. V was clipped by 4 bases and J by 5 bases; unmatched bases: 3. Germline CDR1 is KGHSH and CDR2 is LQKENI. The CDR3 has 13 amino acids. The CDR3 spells CASSQRGFETQYF. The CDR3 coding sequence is TGTGCCAGCTCACAGCGGGGGTTCGAGACCCAGTACTTC. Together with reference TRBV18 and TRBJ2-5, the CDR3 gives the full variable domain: NAGVMQNPRHLVRRRGQEARLRCSPMKGHSHVYWYRQLPEEGLKFMVYLQKENIIDESGMPKERFSAEFPKEGPSILRIQQVVRGDSAAYFCASSQRGFETQYFGPGTRLLVL.

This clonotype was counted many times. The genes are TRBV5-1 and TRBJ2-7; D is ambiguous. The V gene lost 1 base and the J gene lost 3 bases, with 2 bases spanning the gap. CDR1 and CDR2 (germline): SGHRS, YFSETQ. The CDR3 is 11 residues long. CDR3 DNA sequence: TGCGCCAGCAGCTTGAACTACGAGCAGTACTTC. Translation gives CASSLNYEQYF.

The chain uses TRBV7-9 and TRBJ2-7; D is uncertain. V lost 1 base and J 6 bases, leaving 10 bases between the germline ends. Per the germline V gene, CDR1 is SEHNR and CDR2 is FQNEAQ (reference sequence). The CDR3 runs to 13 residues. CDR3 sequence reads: CASSLGDGAEQYF. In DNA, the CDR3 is TGTGCCAGCAGCTTAGGTGACGGTGCCGAGCAGTACTTC. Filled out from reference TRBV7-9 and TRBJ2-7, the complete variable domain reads DTGVSQNPRHKITKRGQNVTFRCDPISEHNRLYWYRQTLGQGPEFLTYFQNEAQLEKSRLLSDRFSAERPKGSFSTLEIQRTEQGDSAMYLCASSLGDGAEQYFGPGTRLTVT.